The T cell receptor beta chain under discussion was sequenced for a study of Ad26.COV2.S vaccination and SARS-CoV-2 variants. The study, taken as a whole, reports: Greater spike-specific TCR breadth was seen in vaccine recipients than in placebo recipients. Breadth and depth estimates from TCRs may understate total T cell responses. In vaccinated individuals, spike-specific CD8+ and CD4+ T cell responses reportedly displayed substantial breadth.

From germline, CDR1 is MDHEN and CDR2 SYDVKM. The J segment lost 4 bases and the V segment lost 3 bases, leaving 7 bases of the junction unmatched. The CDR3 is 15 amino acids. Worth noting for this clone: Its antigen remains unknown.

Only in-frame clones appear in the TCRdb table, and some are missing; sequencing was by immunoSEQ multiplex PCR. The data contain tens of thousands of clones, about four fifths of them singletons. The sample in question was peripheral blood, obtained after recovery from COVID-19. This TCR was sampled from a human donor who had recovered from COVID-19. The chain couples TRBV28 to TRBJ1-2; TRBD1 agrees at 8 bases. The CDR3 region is CASSFRDRTSYGYTF. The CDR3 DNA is TGTGCCAGCAGTTTCCGGGACAGGACTTCCTATGGCTACACCTTC.